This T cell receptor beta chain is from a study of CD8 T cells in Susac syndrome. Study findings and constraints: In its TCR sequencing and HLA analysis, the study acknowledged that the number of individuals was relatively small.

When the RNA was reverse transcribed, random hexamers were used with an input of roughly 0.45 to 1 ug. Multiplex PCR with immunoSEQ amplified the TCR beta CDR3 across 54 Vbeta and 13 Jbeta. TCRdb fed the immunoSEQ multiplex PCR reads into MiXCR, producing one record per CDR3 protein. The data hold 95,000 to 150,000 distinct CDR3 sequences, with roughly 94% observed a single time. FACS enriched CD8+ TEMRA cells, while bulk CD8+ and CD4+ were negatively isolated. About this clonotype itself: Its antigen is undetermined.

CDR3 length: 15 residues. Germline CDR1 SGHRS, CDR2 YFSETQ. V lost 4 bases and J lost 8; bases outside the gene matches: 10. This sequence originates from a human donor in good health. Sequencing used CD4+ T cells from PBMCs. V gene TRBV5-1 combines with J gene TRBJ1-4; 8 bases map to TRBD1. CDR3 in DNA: TGCGCCAGCAGCATACAACAGGGGGTGGAGGAAAAACTGTTTTTT. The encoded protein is CASSIQQGVEEKLFF.